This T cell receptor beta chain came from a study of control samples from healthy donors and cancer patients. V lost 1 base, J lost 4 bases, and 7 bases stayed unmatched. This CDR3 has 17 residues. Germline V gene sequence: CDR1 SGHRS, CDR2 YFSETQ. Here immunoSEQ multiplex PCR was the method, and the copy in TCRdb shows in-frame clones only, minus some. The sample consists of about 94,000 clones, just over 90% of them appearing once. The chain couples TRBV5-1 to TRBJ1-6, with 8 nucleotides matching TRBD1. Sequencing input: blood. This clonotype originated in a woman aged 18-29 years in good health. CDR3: CASSLSPGGLYNSPLHF. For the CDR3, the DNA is TGCGCCAGCAGCTTGAGCCCAGGGGGCCTATATAATTCACCCCTCCACTTT.